This TCR beta chain is from a study of OX40 agonist ivuxolimab in advanced cancers. On the study more broadly: Patients were dosed with the agonistic anti-OX40 (CD134) antibody ivuxolimab. Patients were 82.7% male with ages roughly 20 to 80, mean about 60. General study findings and limits: Relative to CD4+, CD8+ T cells held more expanded clones on average. The CD4+ and CD8+ T cells in the blood had expanded clonally by week 6 at 0.1 to 3.0 mg/kg.

This clone showed up just once. Its antigen is undetermined. TCRdb's table, derived via immunoSEQ multiplex PCR, lists solely in-frame clones and lacks some. The repertoire includes more than 100,000 clones, 93% of them detected once, and about 0.14% sits in the top ten. The CDR3 runs to 15 residues. Germline V CDR1 and CDR2: LNHDA, SQIVND (reference sequence). Deletions cut 5 bases from V and 0 bases from J, with 11 bases between. The rearrangement uses TRBV19 and TRBJ1-3; a weak D match, TRBD1 (5 bases). This sequence originates from an adult with an advanced solid tumor such as melanoma, head and neck, liver or kidney cancer. This material consisted of CD4+ or CD8+ T cells sorted from blood, taken in a trial of the OX40 agonist ivuxolimab. CDR3 region: CASSDDRRSGNTIYF. CDR3 in DNA: TGTGCCAGTAGTGACGACAGACGCTCTGGAAACACCATATATTTT.